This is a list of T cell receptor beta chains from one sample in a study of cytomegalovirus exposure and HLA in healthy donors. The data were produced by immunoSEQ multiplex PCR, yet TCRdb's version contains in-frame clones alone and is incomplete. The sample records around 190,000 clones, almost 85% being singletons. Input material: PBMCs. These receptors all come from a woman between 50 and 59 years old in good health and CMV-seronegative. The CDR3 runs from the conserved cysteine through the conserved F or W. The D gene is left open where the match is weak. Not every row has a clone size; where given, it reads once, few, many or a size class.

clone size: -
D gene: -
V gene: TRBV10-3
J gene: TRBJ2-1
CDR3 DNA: TGTGCCATCAGTGAGTCGAAGGCGAGGGCCCAAACTAAGGGTCAGTTCTTC
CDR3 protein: CAISESKARAQTKGQFF

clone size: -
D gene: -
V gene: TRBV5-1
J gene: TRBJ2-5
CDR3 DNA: TGCGCCAGCAGCTTCCCCGGGTCGTCGGGGACCCAGTACTTC
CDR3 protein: CASSFPGSSGTQYF

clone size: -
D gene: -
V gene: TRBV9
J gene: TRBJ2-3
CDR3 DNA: TGTGCCAGCAGCGTAGGATCGAGTTTCCGGGGTTGTGCAGATACGCAGTATTTT
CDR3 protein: CASSVGSSFRGCADTQYF

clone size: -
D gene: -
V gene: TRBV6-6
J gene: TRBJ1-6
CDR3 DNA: TGTGCCAGCAGTGACAGGAGCTCCTATAATTCACCCCTCCACTTT
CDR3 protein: CASSDRSSYNSPLHF

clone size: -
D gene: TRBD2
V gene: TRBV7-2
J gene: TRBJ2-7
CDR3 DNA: TGTGCCAGCAGCCCTGGGACTAGCGGGAGGAGGTCCGAGCAGTACTTC
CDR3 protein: CASSPGTSGRRSEQYF

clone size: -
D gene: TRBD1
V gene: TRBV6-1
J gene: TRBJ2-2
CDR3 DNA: TGTGCCAGCAGTGAAGGTCTCTCAGGGGGCACCGGGGAGCTGTTTTTT
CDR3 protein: CASSEGLSGGTGELFF

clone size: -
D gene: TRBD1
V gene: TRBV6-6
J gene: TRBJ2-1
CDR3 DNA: TGTGCCAGCAGTCCGGGACAGGGGTCCCGAAGCCCCCAGTTCTTC
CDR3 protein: CASSPGQGSRSPQFF

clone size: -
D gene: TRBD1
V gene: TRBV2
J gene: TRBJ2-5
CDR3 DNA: TGTGCCAGCAGTTGGGACAGGCAGGAGACCCAGTACTTC
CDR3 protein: CASSWDRQETQYF

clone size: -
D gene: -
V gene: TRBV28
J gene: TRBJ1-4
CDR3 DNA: TGTGCCAGCACCCAATGGGGCCTTGAAGGTGAAAAACTGTTTTTT
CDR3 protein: CASTQWGLEGEKLFF

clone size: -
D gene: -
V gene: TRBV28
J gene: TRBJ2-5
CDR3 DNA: TGTGCCAGCAGTTTATCGGGCCAGGGTGGGACCCAGTACTTC
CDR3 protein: CASSLSGQGGTQYF

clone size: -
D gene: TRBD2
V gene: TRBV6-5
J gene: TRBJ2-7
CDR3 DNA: TGTGCCAGCAGCTCCACAGCGGGAGGGTTCTACGAGCAGTACTTC
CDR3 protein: CASSSTAGGFYEQYF

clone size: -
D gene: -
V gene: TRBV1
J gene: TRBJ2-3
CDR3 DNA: TGCACCAGCAGCCAAGATCGGGTGGGACTAGCGGGAGTAATAGATACGCAGTATTTT
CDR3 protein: CTSSQDRVGLAGVIDTQYF

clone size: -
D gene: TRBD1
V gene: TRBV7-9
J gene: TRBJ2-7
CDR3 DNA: TGTGCCAGCAGCTCAATAATACGACAGGGGGCTGGGTACGAGCAGTACTTC
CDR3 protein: CASSSIIRQGAGYEQYF

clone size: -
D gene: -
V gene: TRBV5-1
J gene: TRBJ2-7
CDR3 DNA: TGCGCCAGCAGCGTGGACAGTTTATACGAGCAGTACTTC
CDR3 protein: CASSVDSLYEQYF

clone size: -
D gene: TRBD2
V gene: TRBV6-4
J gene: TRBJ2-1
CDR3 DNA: TGTGCCAGCAGTCGGACTAGCGTGAGCTCCTACAATGAGCAGTTCTTC
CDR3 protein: CASSRTSVSSYNEQFF

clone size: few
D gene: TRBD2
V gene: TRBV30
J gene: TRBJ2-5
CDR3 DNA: TGTGCCTACCGTAGCGGGAGTTATCTAGAGACCCAGTACTTC
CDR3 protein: CAYRSGSYLETQYF

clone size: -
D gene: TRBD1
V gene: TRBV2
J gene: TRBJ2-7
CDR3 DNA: TGTGCCAGCACAATGGGACAGCCCCCGAGCTCCTACGAGCAGTACTTC
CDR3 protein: CASTMGQPPSSYEQYF

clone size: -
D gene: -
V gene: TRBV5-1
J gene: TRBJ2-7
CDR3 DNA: TGCGCCAGCAGCTTGGGCGGGAACGCCTACGAGCAGTACTTC
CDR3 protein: CASSLGGNAYEQYF

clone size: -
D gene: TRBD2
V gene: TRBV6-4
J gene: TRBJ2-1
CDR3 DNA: TGTGCCAGCAGTGACGAGGGGACTAGCGGCACCTATGAGCAGTTCTTC
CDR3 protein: CASSDEGTSGTYEQFF

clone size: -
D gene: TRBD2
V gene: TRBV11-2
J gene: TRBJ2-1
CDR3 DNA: TGTGCCAGCAGCCCTGGGGTTAGCGGGCTAAATGAGCAGTTCTTC
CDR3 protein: CASSPGVSGLNEQFF

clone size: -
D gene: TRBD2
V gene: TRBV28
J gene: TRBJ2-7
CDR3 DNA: TGTGCCAGCAGTTTGGGGGTGCAGGGACTAGCGAAGGGGGACGAGCAGTACTTC
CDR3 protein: CASSLGVQGLAKGDEQYF

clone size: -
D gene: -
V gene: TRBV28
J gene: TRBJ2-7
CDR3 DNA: TGTGCCAGCAGTCCTATTTACGAGCAGTACTTC
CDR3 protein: CASSPIYEQYF

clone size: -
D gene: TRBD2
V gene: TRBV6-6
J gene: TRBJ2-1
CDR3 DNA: TGTGCCAGCCGCCTAGCGGGTCGGCGAGAGCGGCAGTTCTTC
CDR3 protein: CASRLAGRRERQFF

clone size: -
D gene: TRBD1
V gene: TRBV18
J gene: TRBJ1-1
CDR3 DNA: TGTGCCAGCTCACCGCGACAGGGTGAAGCTTTCTTT
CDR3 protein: CASSPRQGEAFF

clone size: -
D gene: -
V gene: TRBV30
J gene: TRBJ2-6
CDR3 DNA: TGTGCCTGGAGTGTAACAGGGCGCTCTGGGGCCAACGTCCTGACTTTC
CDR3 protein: CAWSVTGRSGANVLTF

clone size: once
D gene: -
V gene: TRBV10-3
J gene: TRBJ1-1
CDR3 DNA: TGTGCCATCAGGGCGGAGGTTGGTGAAGCTTTCTTT
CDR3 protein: CAIRAEVGEAFF

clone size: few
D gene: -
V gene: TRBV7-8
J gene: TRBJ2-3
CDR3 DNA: TGTGCCAGCAGCTTAAGGCACGGCGGGACCACAGATACGCAGTATTTT
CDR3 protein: CASSLRHGGTTDTQYF

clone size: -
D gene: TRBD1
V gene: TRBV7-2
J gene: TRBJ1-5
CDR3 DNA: TGTGCCAGCAGCCAGGACAGGGTTCAGCCCCAGCATTTT
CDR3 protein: CASSQDRVQPQHF

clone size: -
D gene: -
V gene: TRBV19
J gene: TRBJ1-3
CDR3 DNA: TGTGCCAGTACGGGGGACTCTGGAAACACCATATATTTT
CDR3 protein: CASTGDSGNTIYF

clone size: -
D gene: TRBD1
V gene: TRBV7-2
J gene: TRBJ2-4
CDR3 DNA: TGTGCCAGCAGCCTGCGGACAGGTGGCCAGTACTTC
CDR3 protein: CASSLRTGGQYF

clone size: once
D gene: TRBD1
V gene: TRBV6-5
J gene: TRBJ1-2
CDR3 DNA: TGTGCCAGCAGAGTGACAGGGGCGAGACTCTATGGCTACACCTTC
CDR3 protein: CASRVTGARLYGYTF

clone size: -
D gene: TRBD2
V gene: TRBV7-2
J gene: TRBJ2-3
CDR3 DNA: TGTGCCAGCAGCTTACGACCTACCGGACTAGCGGGACCCACAGATACGCAGTTTTTT
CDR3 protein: CASSLRPTGLAGPTDTQFF

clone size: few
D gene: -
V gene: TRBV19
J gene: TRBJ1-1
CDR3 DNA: TGTGCCAGTAGTATAGGAGCCCGCACTGAAGCTTTCTTT
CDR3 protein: CASSIGARTEAFF

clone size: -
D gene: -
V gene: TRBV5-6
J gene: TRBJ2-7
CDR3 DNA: TGTGCCAGCAGCTTGGCCCAGAACAGACCCTACGAGCAGTACTTC
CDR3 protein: CASSLAQNRPYEQYF

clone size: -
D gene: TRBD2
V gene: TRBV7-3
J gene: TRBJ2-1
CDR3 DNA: TGTGCCAGCTCCGGGAGCGGGAGGCTCAACAATGAGCAGTTCTTC
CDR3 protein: CASSGSGRLNNEQFF

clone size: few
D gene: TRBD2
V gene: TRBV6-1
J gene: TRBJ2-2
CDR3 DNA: TGTGCCAGCATGGGGAGGGCGCTGGGCACCGGGGAGCTGTTTTTT
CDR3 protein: CASMGRALGTGELFF

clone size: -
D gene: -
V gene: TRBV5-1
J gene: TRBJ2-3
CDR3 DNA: TGCGCCAGCAGCCCGAATACGGGAGAAGGAGATACGCAGTATTTT
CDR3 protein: CASSPNTGEGDTQYF

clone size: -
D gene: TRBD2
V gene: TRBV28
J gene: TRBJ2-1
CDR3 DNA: TGTGCCAGCAGTTGGGGTAGCGGGGCAGGTGAGCAGTTCTTC
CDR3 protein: CASSWGSGAGEQFF

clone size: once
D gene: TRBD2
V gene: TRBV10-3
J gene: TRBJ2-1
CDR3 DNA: TGTGCCATCAGGGACATGATAGCGGGAGGGGACAATCAGAGCTCCTACAATGAGCAGTTCTTC
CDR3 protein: CAIRDMIAGGDNQSSYNEQFF

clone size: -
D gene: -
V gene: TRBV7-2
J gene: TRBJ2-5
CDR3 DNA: TGTGCCAGCAGCTTGTTTCAGGGGAAGGAGGCCCAGTACTTC
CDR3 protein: CASSLFQGKEAQYF

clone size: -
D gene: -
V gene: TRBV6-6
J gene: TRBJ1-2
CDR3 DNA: TGTGCCAGCAGCCCACAGGGCCCTCAACCCACCTTC
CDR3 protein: CASSPQGPQPTF

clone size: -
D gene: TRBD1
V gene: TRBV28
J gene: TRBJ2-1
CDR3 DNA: TGTGCCAGCAGTTTGGCCCCCGGGACAGTGAATGAGCAGTTCTTC
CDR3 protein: CASSLAPGTVNEQFF

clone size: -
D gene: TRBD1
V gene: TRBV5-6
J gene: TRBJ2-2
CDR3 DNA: TGTGCCAGCAGCGGATTGGGACAGCCCAACACCGGGGAGCTGTTTTTT
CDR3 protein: CASSGLGQPNTGELFF

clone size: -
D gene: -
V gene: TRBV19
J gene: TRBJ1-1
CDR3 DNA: TGTGCCAGTAGTAAGAGAAGGCGGGGGAACACTGAAGCTTTCTTT
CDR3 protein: CASSKRRRGNTEAFF

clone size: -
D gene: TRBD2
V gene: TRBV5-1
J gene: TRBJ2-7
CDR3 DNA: TGCGCCAGCAGCAGAGGGACTAGCGAGTCCTACGAGCAGTACTTC
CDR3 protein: CASSRGTSESYEQYF

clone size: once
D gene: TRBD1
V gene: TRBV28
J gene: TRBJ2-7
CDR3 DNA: TGTGCCAGCAGATGGACAGGTGGATCCTACGAGCAGTACTTC
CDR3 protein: CASRWTGGSYEQYF

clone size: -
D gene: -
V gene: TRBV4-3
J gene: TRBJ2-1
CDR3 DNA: TGCGCCAGCAGCCAAGATCAGGGCCCTAATCATGAGCAGTTCTTC
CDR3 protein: CASSQDQGPNHEQFF

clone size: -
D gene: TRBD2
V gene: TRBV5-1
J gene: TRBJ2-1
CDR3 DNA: TGCGCCAGCAGTTCGCTAGCGGGAGACTATGAGCAGTTCTTC
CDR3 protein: CASSSLAGDYEQFF

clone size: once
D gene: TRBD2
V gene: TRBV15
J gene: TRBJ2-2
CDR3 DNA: TGTGCCACCTGGGTGGGAAAGGCGGGAGAGGTAACCGGGGAGCTGTTTTTT
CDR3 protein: CATWVGKAGEVTGELFF

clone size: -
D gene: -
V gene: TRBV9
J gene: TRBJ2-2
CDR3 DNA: TGTGCCAGCAGCGCCGGAGGTGGCCTCGGGGAGCTGTTTTTT
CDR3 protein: CASSAGGGLGELFF

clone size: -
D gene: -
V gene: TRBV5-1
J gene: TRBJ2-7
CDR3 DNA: TGCGCCAGCAGCTTGGTCGTCAGCTCCTACGAGCAGTACTTC
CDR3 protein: CASSLVVSSYEQYF

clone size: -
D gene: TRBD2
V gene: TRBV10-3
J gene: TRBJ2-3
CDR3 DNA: TGTGCCATCGCGGGAGCTGGCACAGATACGCAGTATTTT
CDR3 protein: CAIAGAGTDTQYF

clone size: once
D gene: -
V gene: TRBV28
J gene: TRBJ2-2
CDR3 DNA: TGTGCCAGCAGTTTGAGAAGGGAGCTGTTTTTT
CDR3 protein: CASSLRRELFF

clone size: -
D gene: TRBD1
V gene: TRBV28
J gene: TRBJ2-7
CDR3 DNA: TGTGCCAGCAGTGTACTTCGGCAGGGGGCCTACGAGCAGTACTTC
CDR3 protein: CASSVLRQGAYEQYF

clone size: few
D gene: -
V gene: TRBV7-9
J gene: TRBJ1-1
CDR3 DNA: TGTGCCAGCAGCTTAGTGGAGGGGCTGCACACTGAAGCTTTCTTT
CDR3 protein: CASSLVEGLHTEAFF